The clone carrying this TCR beta chain has only a few counts. Trimming removed 5 bases from V and 5 bases from J, with 10 bases in between. From germline, CDR1 is SNHLY and CDR2 FYNNEI. The CDR3 has 13 amino acids. The data stem from a study of cytotoxic CD8 clonotypes in ibrutinib-treated CLL. Profiling relied on immunoSEQ multiplex PCR, and the TCRdb table lists in-frame clones only, not all of them. The sample carries some 200,000 clones, 70% recorded once. This chain uses TRBV2 with TRBJ1-5; no reliable D call. This material consisted of PBMCs, taken after 12 months of ibrutinib treatment. The TCR sequence derives from a human donor with chronic lymphocytic leukemia. The CDR3 bases are TGTGCCAGCAGTTACGACCGAGATCAGCCCCAGCATTTT. Translation: CASSYDRDQPQHF.